The entry below describes one TCR beta chain. Trimming removed 2 bases from V and 8 bases from J, with 4 bases in between. Germline-derived CDR1 and CDR2 are SEHNR and FQNEAQ (reference sequence). The CDR3 covers 12 residues. Primers included in the PCR were 60 Vbeta and 13 Jbeta primers. Generated by immunoSEQ multiplex PCR, the TCRdb table keeps only in-frame clones and is missing some. The sample shows more than 70,000 clones, around 77% of them seen only once. This specimen belongs to a study of cytomegalovirus exposure and HLA in healthy donors. Study details: In terms of ancestry, the Caucasian-associated cluster contained roughly 81% of the 398 genotyped donors.

The chain joins TRBV7-9 to TRBJ2-6; no clear D. The TCR comes from a boy aged 5-17 years in good health and CMV-seronegative. Sequencing used PBMCs. The chain's CDR3 is CASSLYTNVLTF. CDR3 nucleotides: TGTGCCAGCAGCTTATACACCAACGTCCTGACTTTC.